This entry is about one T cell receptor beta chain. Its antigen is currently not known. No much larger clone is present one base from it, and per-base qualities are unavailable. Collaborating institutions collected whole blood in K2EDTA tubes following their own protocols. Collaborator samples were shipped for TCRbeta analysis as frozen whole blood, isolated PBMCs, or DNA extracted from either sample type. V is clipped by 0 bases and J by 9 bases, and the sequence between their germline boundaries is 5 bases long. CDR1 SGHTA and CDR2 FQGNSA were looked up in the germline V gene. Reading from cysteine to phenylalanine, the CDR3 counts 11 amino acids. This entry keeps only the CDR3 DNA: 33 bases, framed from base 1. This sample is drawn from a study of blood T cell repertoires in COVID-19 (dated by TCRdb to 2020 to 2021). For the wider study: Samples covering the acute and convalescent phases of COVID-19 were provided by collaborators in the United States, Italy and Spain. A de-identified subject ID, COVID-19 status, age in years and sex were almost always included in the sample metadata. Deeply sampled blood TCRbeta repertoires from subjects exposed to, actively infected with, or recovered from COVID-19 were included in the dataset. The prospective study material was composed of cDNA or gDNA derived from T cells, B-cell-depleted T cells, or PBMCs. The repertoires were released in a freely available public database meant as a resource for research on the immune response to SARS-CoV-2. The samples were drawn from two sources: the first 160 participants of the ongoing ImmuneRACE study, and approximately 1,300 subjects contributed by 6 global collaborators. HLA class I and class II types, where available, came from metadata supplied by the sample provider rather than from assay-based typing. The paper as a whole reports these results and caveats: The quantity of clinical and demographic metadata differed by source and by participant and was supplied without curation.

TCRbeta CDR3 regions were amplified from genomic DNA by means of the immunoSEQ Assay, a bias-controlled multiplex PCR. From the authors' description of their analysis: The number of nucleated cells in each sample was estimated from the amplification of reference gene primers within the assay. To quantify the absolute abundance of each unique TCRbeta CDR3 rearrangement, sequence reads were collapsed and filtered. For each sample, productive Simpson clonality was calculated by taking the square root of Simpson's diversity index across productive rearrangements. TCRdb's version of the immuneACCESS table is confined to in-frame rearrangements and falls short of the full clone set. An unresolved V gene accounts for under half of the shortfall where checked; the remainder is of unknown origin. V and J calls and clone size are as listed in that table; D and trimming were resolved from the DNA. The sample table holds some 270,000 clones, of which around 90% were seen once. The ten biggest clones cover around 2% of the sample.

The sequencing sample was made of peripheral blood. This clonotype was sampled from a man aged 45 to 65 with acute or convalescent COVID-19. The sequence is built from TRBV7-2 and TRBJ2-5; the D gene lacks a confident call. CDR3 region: CASSLASAQYF. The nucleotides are TGTGCCAGCAGCTTAGCGTCCGCCCAGTACTTC.